One and the same sample provided the 22 T cell receptor beta chains below, sequenced in a study of blood T cells in healthy people across ages. Next came a second PCR, run for about 7 to 12 cycles, which used a sample-barcoded 5' primer along with a J-beta primer mix. TCRdb ran MiXCR on the 5' RACE reads and lists one entry per CDR3 protein. This repertoire shows roughly 930,000 distinct CDR3 sequences, about 44% found once; its top ten account for over 10%. Material for sequencing was blood. The source is a man aged 25 to 40 in good health.

The chain carries TRBV4-3 and TRBJ2-7, with TRBD1 matching over 7 bases. The ends lost 0 bases at V and 4 bases at J; junction bases unmatched: 9. The germline CDR1 and CDR2 sequences are LGHNA and YSLEER. This CDR3 contains 16 residues. The CDR3 DNA sequence: TGCGCCAGCAGCCAAGATACCGAACAGGGGAGATACGAGCAGTACTTC. Its translation is CASSQDTEQGRYEQYF.

Only a few counts were recorded for this clonotype. This rearrangement joins TRBV29-1 to TRBJ2-2, with TRBD1 as a possible D gene (5 bases). Trimming cost V 1 base and J 4 bases, with 16 bases left between them. CDR1 is SQVTM and CDR2 is ANQGSEA in the germline V gene. The CDR3 has 16 residues. The CDR3 loop reads CSVEGVGQGTTGELFF. The DNA for the CDR3 is TGCAGCGTTGAAGGCGTCGGGCAGGGTACCACCGGGGAGCTGTTTTTT.

This chain uses TRBV11-3 with TRBJ2-3; D perhaps matches TRBD1 (5 bases). The V end lost 5 bases, the J end lost 2 bases, and 14 bases lay between the germline ends. Germline V gene data show CDR1 as SGHNT and CDR2 as YENEEA. The CDR3 contains 15 residues. This CDR3 reads CASSPSTTDTDTQYF. CDR3 nucleotides: TGTGCCAGCAGCCCCTCCACGACAGACACAGATACGCAGTATTTT.

About this clonotype: This sequence may be a read error, since a much larger clone differs from it by one base. In DNA, the CDR3 is TGTGCCTGCAGTTCCCCAACCAACAGGGGTGGGGCTTTCTTT. The encoded protein is CACSSPTNRGGAFF. The V gene is TRBV6-6, the J gene TRBJ1-1; 7 bases align to TRBD1. The germline V gene encodes CDR1 MNHNY and CDR2 SVGAGI (reference sequence). This CDR3 is built from 14 residues.

The V gene is TRBV28, the J gene TRBJ2-7, with 8 bases that match TRBD1. Germline-derived CDR1 and CDR2 are MDHEN and SYDVKM. This CDR3 is 15 amino acids long. The junction had 7 bases not matched to a gene; V was cut back by 6 bases and J by 0 bases. The CDR3 sequence is CASRLNRGSSYEQYF. The CDR3 coding sequence is TGTGCCAGCAGACTAAACAGGGGGAGCTCCTACGAGCAGTACTTC.

This chain uses TRBV18 with TRBJ2-5; possibly TRBD1 or TRBD2 for D (5 bases each). The DNA end lines up better with TRBJ2-7; the J call may be wrong. The CDR3 covers 13 residues. Germline values: CDR1 KGHSH, CDR2 LQKENI. CDR3 loop: CASSRGSNYEQYF. The CDR3 region has the DNA TGTGCCAGCTCACGGGGGAGCAACTACGAGCAGTACTTC.

The chain employs TRBV12-3 or TRBV12-4 and TRBJ2-7; TRBD2 is a possible D gene (6 bases). Trimming removed 3 bases from V and 5 bases from J, with 14 bases in between. This CDR3 has 14 residues. For the CDR3, the DNA is TGTGCCAGCAGTTTTGGCGGGGCTAGCCACGAGCAGTACTTC. Its translation: CASSFGGASHEQYF.

The gene calls are TRBV3-1 and TRBJ1-2; the match to TRBD1 covers 8 bases. The CDR3 sequence is 16 residues long. Trimming took 4 bases from V and 2 from J; bases not matched to a gene: 9. Germline V gene data show CDR1 as LGHDT and CDR2 as YNNKEL (reference sequence). The CDR3 DNA sequence: TGTGCCAGCAGCCGAGGGACAGGCCTTTGGAACTATGGCTACACCTTC. Its translation is CASSRGTGLWNYGYTF.

The chain combines TRBV25-1 with TRBJ2-7; D possibly corresponds to TRBD2 (5 bases). Trimming took off 4 bases at V and 2 bases at J, with 15 bases between the two ends. Germline CDR1 reads MGHDK; CDR2 reads SYGVNS. This CDR3 contains 15 residues. The CDR3 spells CASSGTGLIAYEQYF. CDR3 DNA: TGTGCCAGCAGTGGAACTGGACTTATTGCCTACGAGCAGTACTTC.

This clonotype was seen more than once but under ten times. CDR3 residues: CASSLAAAVNGYTF. In DNA form, the CDR3 reads TGCGCCAGCAGCTTGGCCGCGGCGGTGAACGGCTACACCTTC. The chain joins TRBV5-1 to TRBJ1-2; D is unclear. The V and J ends lost 0 bases and 8 bases respectively, with 14 bases between them. The CDR3 totals 14 residues. The germline gives CDR1 SGHRS, CDR2 YFSETQ. Full variable domain (remainder filled in from reference TRBV5-1 and TRBJ1-2): KAGVTQTPRYLIKTRGQQVTLSCSPISGHRSVSWYQQTPGQGLQFLFEYFSETQRNKGNFPGRFSGRQFSNSRSEMNVSTLELGDSALYLCASSLAAAVNGYTFGSGTRLTVV.

This chain links TRBV7-2 with TRBJ1-2; D is undetermined. This CDR3 is 15 amino acids long. The germline CDR1 and CDR2 sequences are SGHTA and FQGNSA. With 0 bases removed from V and 6 bases from J, the gap between germline ends came to 14 bases. The CDR3 nucleotides read TGTGCCAGCAGCTTAGCGGTGACAACTAAGGATGGCTACACCTTC. As protein: CASSLAVTTKDGYTF.

The rearrangement joins TRBV6-1 to TRBJ2-7; 9 bases match TRBD1. This CDR3 has 13 amino acids. With 6 bases clipped from V and 6 bases from J, the junction kept 6 bases outside the gene matches. CDR1 MNHNS and CDR2 SASEGT come from the germline V gene. In nucleotides, the CDR3 is TGTGCCAGCAGATGGACAGGGGCTGGCGAGCAGTACTTC. This codes for CASRWTGAGEQYF.

The chain couples TRBV7-2 to TRBJ1-2; 8 bases fit TRBD1. The CDR3 is made up of 16 amino acids. Germline CDR1 and CDR2: SGHTA and FQGNSA. With V trimmed by 4 bases and J by 3 bases, 10 bases remained unmatched. The CDR3 coding sequence is TGTGCCAGCAGCTATGGCTCACAGGGGGATGACTATGGCTACACCTTC. Its protein is CASSYGSQGDDYGYTF.

The V gene is TRBV12-5, the J gene TRBJ2-3, with D possibly matching TRBD2 (6 bases). Germline CDR1 and CDR2: LGHNT and FRNRAP. The V end was cut by 4 bases, the J end by 0 bases, with 17 bases between. CDR3 length equals 17 residues. CDR3 loop: CASGSGGTSDSTDTQYF. CDR3 DNA: TGTGCTAGTGGTTCTGGGGGGACGTCGGATAGCACAGATACGCAGTATTTT. Filled out from reference TRBV12-5 and TRBJ2-3, the complete variable domain reads DARVTQTPRHKVTEMGQEVTMRCQPILGHNTVFWYRQTMMQGLELLAYFRNRAPLDDSGMPKDRFSAEMPDATLATLKIQPSEPRDSAVYFCASGSGGTSDSTDTQYFGPGTRLTVL.

This clonotype was seen only a few times. The genes are TRBV5-5 and TRBJ2-5; 8 bases align to TRBD1. V shed 4 bases, J shed 1 base, and the junction held 6 bases outside the gene matches. Germline V CDR1 and CDR2: SGHKS, YYEKEE (reference sequence). The CDR3 totals 15 residues. CDR3 sequence reads: CASSTSGTGQETQYF. The CDR3 region has the DNA TGTGCCAGCAGCACCTCCGGGACAGGCCAAGAGACCCAGTACTTC.

This clonotype was counted once. The chain is built from TRBV4-2 and TRBJ2-7; 7 nucleotides align to TRBD2. This CDR3 spans 15 amino acids. The ends lost 5 bases at V and 3 bases at J; junction bases unmatched: 10. Germline V gene sequence: CDR1 LGHNA, CDR2 YNFKEQ. Written as DNA, the CDR3 is TGTGCCAGCAGCGTCTCGGCGGGGGTGAACTACGAGCAGTACTTC. Its protein product is CASSVSAGVNYEQYF.

This chain links TRBV3-1 with TRBJ1-6; 9 nucleotides align to TRBD1. V lost 3 bases and J lost 5; bases outside the gene matches: 5. The CDR3 runs to 16 residues. CDR1 LGHDT and CDR2 YNNKEL come from the germline V gene (reference sequence). The CDR3, as DNA: TGTGCCAGCAGCCATCCGACAGGGGGGGATAATTCACCCCTCCACTTT. Translated: CASSHPTGGDNSPLHF.

This clonotype has a handful of counts. The chain combines TRBV30 with TRBJ2-3, with no clear D. Germline CDR1 GTSNPN, CDR2 SVGIG (reference sequence). Trimming took off 7 bases at V and 6 bases at J, with 23 bases between the two ends. This CDR3 contains 15 residues. The CDR3 sequence: CASPSTNSKRDTQYF. CDR3 in DNA: TGTGCCTCCCCGAGTACTAACTCAAAACGGGATACGCAGTATTTT.

The CDR3 sequence is CASSLGAVVRGEQYF. The CDR3 nucleotides are TGTGCCAGCAGCTTAGGGGCAGTAGTTCGGGGCGAGCAGTACTTC. This chain links TRBV7-3 with TRBJ2-7, with D possibly being TRBD1 or TRBD2 (5 bases each). Per the germline V gene, CDR1 is SGHTA and CDR2 is FQGTGA. This CDR3 is built from 15 residues. Trimming pared 2 bases from V and 6 bases from J, leaving 17 bases between.

This clonotype was found a few times. The rearrangement joins TRBV6-5 to TRBJ1-6; D unresolved. Germline lookup yields CDR1 MNHEY and CDR2 SVGAGI. The CDR3 is 12 amino acids. Trimming pared 5 bases from V and 7 bases from J, leaving 6 bases between. The CDR3 DNA is TGTGCCAGCAGTCGACGCAATTCACCCCTCCACTTT. Protein product: CASSRRNSPLHF.

The rearrangement uses TRBV3-1 and TRBJ2-3, with a possible D match to TRBD2 (5 bases). Germline values: CDR1 LGHDT, CDR2 YNNKEL (reference sequence). This CDR3 spans 13 amino acids. V was shortened by 5 bases and J by 7 bases, with 13 bases between the two germline ends. The CDR3 reads CASSDIRGYTQYF. CDR3 DNA: TGTGCCAGCAGCGACATCCGGGGTTATACGCAGTATTTT.

The chain joins TRBV6-1 to TRBJ2-1; 12 nucleotides agree with TRBD1. The CDR3 is 16 residues long. Trimming took 6 bases from V and 12 from J; bases not matched to a gene: 15. From germline, CDR1 is MNHNS and CDR2 SASEGT. The CDR3 loop reads CASRSSGTGGFYGQFF. For the CDR3, the DNA is TGTGCCAGCAGGTCTTCCGGGACAGGGGGCTTCTATGGGCAGTTCTTC.